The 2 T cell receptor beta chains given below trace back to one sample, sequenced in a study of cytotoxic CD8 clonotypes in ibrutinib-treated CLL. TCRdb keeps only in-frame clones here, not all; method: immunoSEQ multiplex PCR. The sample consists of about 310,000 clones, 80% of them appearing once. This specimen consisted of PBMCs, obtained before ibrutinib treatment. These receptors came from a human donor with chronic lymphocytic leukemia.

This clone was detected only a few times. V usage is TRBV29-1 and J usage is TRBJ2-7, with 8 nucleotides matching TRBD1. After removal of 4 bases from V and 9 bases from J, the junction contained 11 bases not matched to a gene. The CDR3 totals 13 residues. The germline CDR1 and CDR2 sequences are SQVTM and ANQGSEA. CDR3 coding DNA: TGCAGCGTTGGTTACGGACAGGGCGACTTGCAGTACTTC. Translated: CSVGYGQGDLQYF.

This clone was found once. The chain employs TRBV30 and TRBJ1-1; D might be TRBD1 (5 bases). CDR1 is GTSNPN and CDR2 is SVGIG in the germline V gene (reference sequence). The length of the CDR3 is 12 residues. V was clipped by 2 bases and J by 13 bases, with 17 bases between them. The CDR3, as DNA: TGTGCCTGGAGTCGAGTTCCCGACGGGGGTTTCTTT. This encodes CAWSRVPDGGFF.